The 18 T cell receptor beta chains below were found in one sample sequenced in a study of blood T cell repertoires in COVID-19. Data came from immunoSEQ multiplex PCR; TCRdb stores just in-frame clones and leaves some out. The sample lists about 37,000 clones, about 91% occurring once. Sequencing was performed on peripheral blood. The receptors here all came from a human donor in a cohort sampled during active COVID-19.

This clone was found a few times. This CDR3 is CASSLELLREQYF. DNA of the CDR3: TGTGCCAGCAGCTTAGAGCTCCTTCGCGAGCAGTACTTC. The chain joins TRBV7-6 to TRBJ2-7; no reliable D call. The V end was cut by 1 base, the J end by 6 bases, with 10 bases between. Germline CDR1 SGHVS, CDR2 FNYEAQ. This CDR3 has 13 amino acids.

Within the sample, this clone is medium-sized. The V call is TRBV7-9, the J call TRBJ2-6; no definite D call. CDR1 is SEHNR and CDR2 is FQNEAQ in the germline V gene (reference sequence). V was shortened by 0 bases and J by 0 bases, with 12 bases between the two germline ends. The CDR3 consists of 18 residues. CDR3 sequence reads: CASSLAELTHSGANVLTF. Here the CDR3 DNA reads TGTGCCAGCAGCTTAGCGGAGCTTACCCACTCTGGGGCCAACGTCCTGACTTTC.

The chain is built from TRBV6-6 and TRBJ2-2; the D gene is possibly TRBD1 (5 bases). CDR1 and CDR2 (germline): MNHNY, SVGAGI (reference sequence). V shed 5 bases and J shed 3 bases, with 13 bases lying between them. This CDR3 comprises 15 residues. CDR3 in amino acids: CASSHGQGDTGELFF. CDR3 nucleotide sequence: TGTGCCAGCAGTCACGGGCAGGGCGACACCGGGGAGCTGTTTTTT.

The rearrangement uses TRBV7-2 and TRBJ2-5; TRBD2 might be the D (6 bases). Trimming cost V 4 bases and J 5 bases, with 17 bases left between them. Germline loops: CDR1 SGHTA, CDR2 FQGNSA. The CDR3 extends over 15 amino acids. DNA for the CDR3: TGTGCCAGCAGCTCCTCCTTTGCGGGACCCGAGACCCAGTACTTC. This sequence encodes CASSSSFAGPETQYF.

The chain carries TRBV7-9 and TRBJ1-2, with D tentatively TRBD1 (6 bases). The length of the CDR3 is 13 residues. Trimming stripped 5 bases from V and 4 bases from J, with 11 bases between. CDR1 is SEHNR, CDR2 FQNEAQ, per germline (reference sequence). The CDR3 sequence: CASSLDSFYGYTF. As DNA, the CDR3 is TGTGCCAGCAGCCTGGACAGTTTCTATGGCTACACCTTC.

The V call is TRBV2, the J call TRBJ1-2; D is perhaps TRBD1 (6 bases). The CDR3 spans 13 residues. Germline V lookup: CDR1 SNHLY, CDR2 FYNNEI. V was pared by 5 bases and J by 2 bases, with 9 bases between. The CDR3 DNA reads TGTGCCAGCAGTATACAGGGAAACTATGGCTACACCTTC. It translates to CASSIQGNYGYTF.

The V call is TRBV11-1, the J call TRBJ2-5; TRBD2 is a possible D gene (5 bases). V was clipped by 0 bases and J by 7 bases, with 6 bases between them. The germline CDR1 and CDR2 sequences are SGHAT and FQDESV (reference sequence). The CDR3 consists of 12 residues. The CDR3 DNA sequence: TGTGCCAGCAGCTTAGCGGCGGGGACCCAGTACTTC. It is translated as CASSLAAGTQYF.

J is TRBJ2-7 and V is TRBV3-1 (or the pseudogene TRBV3-2); 9 bases are a match to TRBD2. J lost 3 bases, V lost 0 bases, and 6 bases had no gene match. The germline V gene encodes CDR1 LGHDT and CDR2 YNNKEL (reference sequence). The CDR3 covers 16 residues. The DNA of the CDR3 is TGTGCCAGCAGCCAAGATTTGACTAGCGGAAACTACGAGCAGTACTTC. Its protein product is CASSQDLTSGNYEQYF.

The rearrangement links TRBV4-1 to TRBJ2-7; 7 positions match TRBD1. In germline, CDR1 is MGHRA, CDR2 YSYEKL. The length of the CDR3 is 16 residues. The trim removed 2 bases at V and 1 base at J, leaving 8 bases unmatched. The chain's CDR3 is CASSQTRTGDSYEQYF. The DNA for the CDR3 is TGCGCCAGCAGCCAAACCCGGACAGGAGATTCCTACGAGCAGTACTTC.

This chain connects TRBV20-1 to TRBJ1-1; perhaps TRBD1 as D (5 bases). CDR3 length: 11 residues. The V and J ends lost 1 base and 11 bases respectively, with 11 bases between them. In germline, CDR1 is DFQATT, CDR2 SNEGSKA (reference sequence). The CDR3 DNA follows: TGCAGTGCTAGAGTGGGGGGAAGGGCTTTCTTT. As protein: CSARVGGRAFF.

V and J are TRBV6-2 or TRBV6-3 and TRBJ2-1; 8 nucleotides align to TRBD2. With 2 bases clipped from V and 15 bases from J, the junction kept 9 bases outside the gene matches. Germline-derived CDR1 and CDR2 are MNHEY and SVGEGT. The CDR3 spans 13 residues. The CDR3 is CASSYDLAGRRFF. The CDR3 bases are TGTGCCAGCAGTTACGATCTAGCGGGCCGGAGGTTCTTC.

V gene TRBV6-6 combines with J gene TRBJ2-7; D is perhaps TRBD1 (6 bases). The CDR3 contains 14 residues. From germline, CDR1 is MNHNY and CDR2 SVGAGI (reference sequence). Deletions cut 7 bases from V and 2 bases from J, with 15 bases between. The DNA of the CDR3 is TGTGCCAGCACCAGCAGGGACAACACCTACGAGCAGTACTTC. Translating it yields CASTSRDNTYEQYF.

The V and J genes are TRBV20-1 and TRBJ1-1; D is perhaps TRBD1 (6 bases). The V end was cut by 5 bases, the J end by 11 bases, with 15 bases between. The CDR3 is 11 residues long. Germline V gene sequence: CDR1 DFQATT, CDR2 SNEGSKA (reference sequence). This CDR3 is CSAGETGSAFF. Here the CDR3 DNA reads TGCAGTGCTGGGGAGACAGGATCTGCTTTCTTT.

CDR3 sequence reads: CASSEGRLSNQPQHF. The CDR3 bases are TGTGCCAGCAGTGAAGGCAGACTAAGCAATCAGCCCCAGCATTTT. This chain joins TRBV6-1 and TRBJ1-5; D remains ambiguous. This CDR3 is 15 amino acids long. V lost 1 base, J lost 1 base, and 8 bases lay in between. The germline CDR1 and CDR2 sequences are MNHNS and SASEGT.

The chain joins TRBV6-1 to TRBJ1-4; no clear D. CDR3 length: 15 residues. Trimming pared 1 base from V and 5 bases from J, leaving 11 bases between. The germline V gene has CDR1 MNHNS and CDR2 SASEGT. The CDR3 is CASSEGTAGNEKLFF. CDR3 nucleotides: TGTGCCAGCAGTGAAGGCACAGCTGGCAATGAAAAACTGTTTTTT.

The chain employs TRBV2 and TRBJ2-7; D might be TRBD1 (8 bases). Germline CDR1 reads SNHLY; CDR2 reads FYNNEI. This CDR3 comprises 14 residues. Trimming took off 10 bases at V and 6 bases at J, with 22 bases between the two ends. CDR3 nucleotides: TGTGCCATCAAACAGGGGGGGACTTCTACCGAGCAGTACTTC. Translated, it gives CAIKQGGTSTEQYF.

The J gene is TRBJ2-7, the V gene TRBV28, with 10 positions matching TRBD1. The trim removed 4 bases at V and 2 bases at J, leaving 14 bases unmatched. The CDR3 loop spans 18 amino acids. The germline V gene has CDR1 MDHEN and CDR2 SYDVKM. The CDR3 coding sequence is TGTGCCAGCAGTTCCCCCGGGGACAGGGGACTACTGACCTACGAGCAGTACTTC. This gives the protein CASSSPGDRGLLTYEQYF.

The chain uses TRBV7-2 and TRBJ1-2; 11 bases align to TRBD1. The length of the CDR3 is 16 residues. Germline V gives CDR1 SGHTA, CDR2 FQGNSA. V gave up 1 base and J gave up 4 bases; unmatched junction bases: 5. This CDR3 is CASSLGTGGLLYGYTF. In DNA, the CDR3 is TGTGCCAGCAGCTTAGGGACAGGGGGCCTCCTCTATGGCTACACCTTC.